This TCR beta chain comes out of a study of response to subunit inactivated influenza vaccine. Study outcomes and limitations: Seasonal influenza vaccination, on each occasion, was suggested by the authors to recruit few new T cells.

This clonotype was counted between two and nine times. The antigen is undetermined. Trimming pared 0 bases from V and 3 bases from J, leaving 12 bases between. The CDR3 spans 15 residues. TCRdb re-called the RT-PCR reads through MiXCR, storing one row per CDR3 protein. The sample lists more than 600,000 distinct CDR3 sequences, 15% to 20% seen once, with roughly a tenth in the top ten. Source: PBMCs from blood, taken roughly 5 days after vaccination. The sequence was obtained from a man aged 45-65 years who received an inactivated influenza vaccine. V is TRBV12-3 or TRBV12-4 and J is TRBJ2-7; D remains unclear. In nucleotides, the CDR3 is TGTGCCAGCAGTTTAGCGCTAAAGTACAACTACGAGCAGTACTTC. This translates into CASSLALKYNYEQYF.